Shown below are 20 T cell receptor beta chains from a single sample sequenced in a study of human T cells and chemical hapten exposure. Time point defined: pre-sensitization, week 0. Indicated treatment: therapeutic diphenylcyclopropenone sensitization with weekly scalp DPC. Via MiXCR, TCRdb re-called the RACE reads, giving one row per CDR3 protein. The data show about 300,000 distinct CDR3 sequences, with approximately 5% seen just once and around 8% held by the top ten. The sample here was whole blood, taken in connection with sensitization to the hapten diphenylcyclopropenone (DPC). These receptors came from a young woman with alopecia areata. Some clones in this sample may be carry-over from other donors' samples.

This clonotype was counted many times. The rearrangement joins TRBV4-3 to TRBJ2-1; TRBD1 agrees at 10 bases. V dropped 3 bases and J dropped 7; count of bases not matched to a gene: 0. Germline CDR1 LGHNA, CDR2 YSLEER. This CDR3 has 13 amino acids. The CDR3 DNA reads as TGCGCCAGCAGCCAGGGACAGGGGAATGAGCAGTTCTTC. Its protein is CASSQGQGNEQFF.

The V and J genes are TRBV3-1 and TRBJ1-5, with a weak D call TRBD1 (6 bases). CDR1 LGHDT and CDR2 YNNKEL come from the germline V gene (reference sequence). Between the trimmed V and J ends, which lost 3 bases and 0 bases, there was a span of 9 bases. The CDR3 length is 15 residues. CDR3 sequence reads: CASSHGTSSNQPQHF. The CDR3 DNA sequence: TGTGCCAGCAGCCACGGGACATCTAGCAATCAGCCCCAGCATTTT.

This clonotype was seen more than once but under ten times. V is TRBV10-3 and J is TRBJ1-1; D possibly corresponds to TRBD1 (5 bases). This CDR3 is built from 17 residues. The V end lost 3 bases, the J end lost 1 base, and 18 bases lay between the germline ends. CDR1 and CDR2 (germline): ENHRY, SYGVKD. The CDR3 DNA is TGTGCCATCAGTGACATCGAAAGGGACGTATCGAACACTGAAGCTTTCTTT. Encoded protein: CAISDIERDVSNTEAFF.

This clonotype was recorded at least ten times. The rearrangement uses TRBV20-1 and TRBJ1-5, with 8 bases fitting TRBD1. V was clipped by 1 base and J by 4 bases; unmatched bases: 6. Germline loops: CDR1 DFQATT, CDR2 SNEGSKA (reference sequence). This CDR3 is 15 amino acids long. CDR3 bases: TGCAGTGCTAGAGCGAGGACAGGGCTAAATCAGCCCCAGCATTTT. It yields the protein CSARARTGLNQPQHF.

The sample holds many counts of this clonotype. The V and J genes are TRBV4-3 and TRBJ1-5, with D maybe TRBD1 (6 bases). Deletions cut 2 bases from V and 2 bases from J, with 16 bases between. Germline assignment: CDR1 LGHNA and CDR2 YSLEER. CDR3 length equals 17 residues. CDR3 nucleotide sequence: TGCGCCAGCAGCCAAAGCTTGAGGGGGGGCGGCAATCAGCCCCAGCATTTT. Its translation is CASSQSLRGGGNQPQHF.

This clonotype was found many times. The V gene is TRBV9, the J gene TRBJ2-4, with 8 bases identical to TRBD1. The CDR3 is 14 amino acids. Germline CDR1 reads SGDLS; CDR2 reads YYNGEE. V lost 0 bases to trimming and J lost 10 bases; unmatched junction nucleotides: 6. Here the CDR3 DNA reads TGTGCCAGCAGCGTAGAAGGACAGGGCTCTATTCAGTACTTC. Its protein is CASSVEGQGSIQYF.

The chain's CDR3 is CASRFRSEKLFF. The DNA for the CDR3 is TGTGCCAGCCGGTTCAGGAGTGAAAAACTGTTTTTT. This chain connects TRBV28 to TRBJ1-4; D gene ambiguous. Deletions cut 8 bases from V and 7 bases from J, with 11 bases between. Per germline, CDR1 MDHEN and CDR2 SYDVKM. This CDR3 has 12 amino acids.

This clonotype appeared many times. The rearrangement joins TRBV4-1 to TRBJ2-7; 11 positions agree with TRBD1. The CDR3 spans 15 residues. Trimming cost V 4 bases and J 4 bases; bases outside gene matches: 6. The germline gives CDR1 MGHRA, CDR2 YSYEKL. The CDR3 DNA follows: TGCGCCAGCAGCCTGTCGGACAGGGGGCCGTACGAGCAGTACTTC. This gives the protein CASSLSDRGPYEQYF.

The gene calls are TRBV7-9 and TRBJ2-7, with D hard to call. Germline assignment: CDR1 SEHNR and CDR2 FQNEAQ (reference sequence). V shed 4 bases and J shed 3 bases, with 7 bases lying between them. The CDR3 runs to 12 residues. For the CDR3, the DNA is TGTGCCAGCAGCTCGGCCCTCTACGAGCAGTACTTC. Residues: CASSSALYEQYF.

This sequence joins TRBV20-1 and TRBJ1-2; 11 bases are shared with TRBD1. The CDR3 is made up of 16 amino acids. CDR1 is DFQATT and CDR2 is SNEGSKA in the germline V gene (reference sequence). V was pared by 8 bases and J by 6 bases, with 17 bases of the junction left unmatched. CDR3 residues: CSPGQGASQYSHGYTF. Here the CDR3 DNA reads TGCAGTCCCGGACAGGGGGCTTCCCAGTATTCCCATGGCTACACCTTC.

At least ten counts were recorded for this clonotype. This sequence joins TRBV4-3 and TRBJ1-3, with D unresolved. This CDR3 is built from 14 residues. Looked up from germline, CDR1 is LGHNA and CDR2 is YSLEER. Trimming removed 1 base from V and 0 bases from J, with 4 bases in between. The CDR3 DNA follows: TGCGCCAGCAGCCAAGGGGCCTCTGGAAACACCATATATTTT. This translates into CASSQGASGNTIYF.

This chain links TRBV28 with TRBJ2-1, with 8 positions matching TRBD2. CDR1 and CDR2 from the germline V gene are MDHEN and SYDVKM. The trim removed 6 bases at V and 7 bases at J, leaving 8 bases unmatched. The CDR3 runs to 14 residues. CDR3 amino acids: CASSRGGIRNEQFF. The CDR3 coding sequence is TGTGCCAGCAGCCGGGGGGGAATTAGAAATGAGCAGTTCTTC.

The V gene is TRBV6-6, the J gene TRBJ2-7; 11 nucleotides agree with TRBD2. The CDR3 loop spans 15 amino acids. The trim removed 6 bases at V and 6 bases at J, leaving 10 bases unmatched. Germline V gene data show CDR1 as MNHNY and CDR2 as SVGAGI (reference sequence). This CDR3 reads CASSYGTSGSTEQYF. DNA of the CDR3: TGTGCCAGCAGCTATGGGACTAGCGGATCGACCGAGCAGTACTTC.

This clonotype was observed many times. V gene TRBV27 combines with J gene TRBJ1-6, with 8 nucleotides matching TRBD1. In germline, CDR1 is MNHEY, CDR2 SMNVEV (reference sequence). V lost 5 bases to trimming and J lost 9 bases; unmatched junction nucleotides: 9. This CDR3 has 15 residues. The CDR3 reads CASSTSGQGGSPLHF. In nucleotides, the CDR3 is TGTGCCAGCAGTACTTCTGGACAGGGTGGTTCACCCCTCCACTTT.

This clonotype has only a few counts. The V gene is TRBV27, the J gene TRBJ1-5; 8 positions match TRBD1. Trimming removed 7 bases from V and 5 bases from J; junction bases left unmatched: 10. In germline, CDR1 is MNHEY, CDR2 SMNVEV (reference sequence). The CDR3 is 15 residues long. CDR3 protein: CASKESRGRDQPQHF. The DNA of the CDR3 is TGTGCCAGCAAAGAGTCCAGGGGGCGCGATCAGCCCCAGCATTTT.

This clonotype occurred a few times. This sequence joins TRBV6-5 and TRBJ2-7; D not certain. The CDR3 is 15 residues long. Germline loops: CDR1 MNHEY, CDR2 SVGAGI. Trimming removed 2 bases at V and 1 base at J, with 12 bases between. The CDR3 region is CASSYPGRPSYEQYF. DNA for the CDR3: TGTGCCAGCAGTTACCCCGGCAGACCGTCCTACGAGCAGTACTTC.

This clonotype was observed a handful of times. The rearrangement uses TRBV20-1 and TRBJ1-1; D gene unclear. CDR1 and CDR2 from the germline V gene are DFQATT and SNEGSKA (reference sequence). The CDR3 runs to 13 residues. CDR3 DNA: TGCTACGCTCGACCGCAACTCGACACTGAAGCTTTCTTT. Translating it yields CYARPQLDTEAFF.

The V and J genes are TRBV2 and TRBJ2-5; TRBD2 might be the D (5 bases). V lost 9 bases, J lost 1 base, and 9 bases lay in between. Looked up from germline, CDR1 is SNHLY and CDR2 is FYNNEI. This CDR3 comprises 12 residues. The CDR3 reads CARHSAQETQYF. Here the CDR3 DNA reads TGTGCCAGACATAGCGCCCAAGAGACCCAGTACTTC.

On this clonotype: Just one base apart from a much larger clone, this may be a read error. The chain has TRBV29-1 and TRBJ2-3, with D possibly TRBD2 on 6 matching bases. There are 15 residues in the CDR3. Between the trimmed V and J ends, which lost 3 bases and 4 bases, there was a span of 17 bases. Germline CDR1 SQVTM, CDR2 ANQGSEA. CDR3 protein: CSVDKGLRIADTQYF. In DNA form, the CDR3 reads TGCAGCGTTGACAAGGGACTCAGAATCGCAGATACGCAGTATTTT.

The genes are TRBV6-4 and TRBJ1-1; 10 nucleotides match TRBD1. The V segment lost 6 bases and the J segment 0 bases; nucleotides outside the gene matches: 10. CDR3 length equals 17 residues. From germline, CDR1 is MRHNA and CDR2 SNTAGT. The CDR3 DNA is TGTGCCAGCAGCCAGACAGGGGGCTACGGATTGAACACTGAAGCTTTCTTT. It is translated as CASSQTGGYGLNTEAFF.